This T cell receptor (beta chain) emerged from a study of blood T cell repertoires in COVID-19. In the original processing: Amplifying reference gene primers gave estimates of nucleated cell counts. This table comes from immunoSEQ multiplex PCR, and its TCRdb copy is limited to in-frame clones, with some not included. For V, J and clone size, that table is used; D and trimming come from the DNA. Of fewer than 350,000 clones listed, roughly 85% were seen once; the top ten hold 6% to 7%. This clone showed up just once. This CDR3 has 17 amino acids. V lost 1 base and J 1 base, leaving 17 bases between the germline ends. Donors in Cohort 3 who had recovered were those with two negative PCRs, healthcare professional clearance, or resolution of their symptoms.

Sequenced: PBMCs or T cells enriched from blood (not recorded which). The rearrangement joins TRBV5-3 to TRBJ1-1, with a tentative D call TRBD1 (5 bases). TRBV5-3 is placed among ORFs of uncertain function. The receptor's source is a middle-aged woman who had recovered from COVID-19. CDR3 region: CARSLFKGSTQNTEAFF. In DNA, the CDR3 is TGTGCCAGAAGCTTGTTTAAGGGGTCAACCCAGAACACTGAAGCTTTCTTT.